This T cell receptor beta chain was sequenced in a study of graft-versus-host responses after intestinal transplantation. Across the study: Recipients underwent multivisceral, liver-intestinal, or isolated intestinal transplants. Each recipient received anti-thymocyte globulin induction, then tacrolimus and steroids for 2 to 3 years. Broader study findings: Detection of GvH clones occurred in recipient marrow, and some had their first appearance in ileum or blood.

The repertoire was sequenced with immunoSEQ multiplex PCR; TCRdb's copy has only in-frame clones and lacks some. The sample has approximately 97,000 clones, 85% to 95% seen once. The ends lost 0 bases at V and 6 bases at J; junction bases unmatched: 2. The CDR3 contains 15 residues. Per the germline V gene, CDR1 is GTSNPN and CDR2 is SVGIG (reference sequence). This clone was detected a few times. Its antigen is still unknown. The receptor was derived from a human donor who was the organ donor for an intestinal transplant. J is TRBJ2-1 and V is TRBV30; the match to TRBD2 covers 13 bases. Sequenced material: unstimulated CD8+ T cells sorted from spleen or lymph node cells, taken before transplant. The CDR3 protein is CAWSVLAGGPNEQFF. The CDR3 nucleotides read TGTGCCTGGAGTGTACTAGCGGGAGGGCCCAATGAGCAGTTCTTC.